This T cell receptor beta chain comes out of a study of blood T cell repertoires in COVID-19. Repertoires were generated with immunoSEQ multiplex PCR, while TCRdb's copy carries only in-frame clones and drops some. The sample includes some 400,000 clones, 81% of them seen just once. This CDR3 spans 14 amino acids. From germline, CDR1 is SEHNR and CDR2 FQNEAQ (reference sequence). Trimming removed 7 bases at V and 1 base at J, with 13 bases between. The source of this sequence is a human donor with acute or convalescent COVID-19. The donor label of this sample is uncertain. Material for sequencing was peripheral blood. J is TRBJ1-1 and V is TRBV7-9; D possibly corresponds to TRBD1 (5 bases). The CDR3 DNA reads TGTGCCAGCACCCGAAGACAGAGGAACACTGAAGCTTTCTTT. Residues: CASTRRQRNTEAFF.